The following is a T cell receptor (beta chain) sequence with its context. The data were taken from a study of T cells in localized non-small cell lung cancer. Generated by immunoSEQ multiplex PCR, the TCRdb table keeps only in-frame clones and is missing some. Here the sample spans some 140,000 clones, more than 80% being singletons. Germline V gene lookup returns CDR1 SEHNR and CDR2 FQNEAQ (reference sequence). V was shortened by 3 bases and J by 4 bases, with 7 bases between the two germline ends. This CDR3 has 13 residues. The receptor was isolated from an older female donor with stage I lung adenocarcinoma. The material sequenced was peripheral blood, taken before any cancer treatment. The rearrangement joins TRBV7-9 to TRBJ1-5, with D uncertain. In DNA form, the CDR3 reads TGTGCCAGCAGCTTCGGGGATAATCAGCCCCAGCATTTT. This translates into CASSFGDNQPQHF.